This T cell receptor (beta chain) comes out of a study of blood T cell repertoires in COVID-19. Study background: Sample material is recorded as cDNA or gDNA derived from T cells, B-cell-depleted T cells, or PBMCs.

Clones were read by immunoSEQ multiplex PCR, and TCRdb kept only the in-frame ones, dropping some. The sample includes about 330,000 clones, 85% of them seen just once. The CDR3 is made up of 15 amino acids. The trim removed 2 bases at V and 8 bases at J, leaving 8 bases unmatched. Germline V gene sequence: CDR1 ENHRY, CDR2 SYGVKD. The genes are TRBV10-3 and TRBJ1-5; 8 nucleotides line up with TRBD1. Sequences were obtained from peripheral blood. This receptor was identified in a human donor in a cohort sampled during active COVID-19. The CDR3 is CAISEGRGHSEPQHF. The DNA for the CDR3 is TGTGCCATCAGTGAGGGCAGGGGGCATTCTGAGCCCCAGCATTTT.